This T cell receptor (beta chain) originates from a study of CD8+CD57+ T cells in acquired aplastic anemia. Across the study: Mean DNA quantity obtained from sorted CD4+ and CD8+ cells was about 3.2 ug.

Findings and limits, study-wide: A set of about 30 CD8+ CDR3 sequences was shared between patients and controls, and these sequences appeared highly expressed in patients.

As concerns this clonotype: Antigen unknown.

Profiling of TCR beta VDJ combinations and CDR3 sequences used genomic DNA as template. TCRdb processed the reads anew with MiXCR; each CDR3 protein has one entry. The table includes a few hundred thousand distinct CDR3 sequences, 82% detected once. Patients chosen for sequencing had shown CD8+CD57+ cell expansion by flow cytometry. The length of the CDR3 is 14 residues. The ends lost 5 bases at V and 4 bases at J; junction bases unmatched: 1. CDR1 KGHDR and CDR2 SFDVKD come from the germline V gene. Material for sequencing was sorted CD4+, CD8+, or CD8+CD57+ T cells (not recorded which) from PBMCs. The TCR originated in a human donor with aplastic anemia. The V and J genes are TRBV24-1 and TRBJ2-5; 12 bases are a match to TRBD2. The CDR3 DNA sequence: TGTGCCACCAGTGCTAGCGGGGGGGCAGAGACCCAGTACTTC. Encoded protein: CATSASGGAETQYF.